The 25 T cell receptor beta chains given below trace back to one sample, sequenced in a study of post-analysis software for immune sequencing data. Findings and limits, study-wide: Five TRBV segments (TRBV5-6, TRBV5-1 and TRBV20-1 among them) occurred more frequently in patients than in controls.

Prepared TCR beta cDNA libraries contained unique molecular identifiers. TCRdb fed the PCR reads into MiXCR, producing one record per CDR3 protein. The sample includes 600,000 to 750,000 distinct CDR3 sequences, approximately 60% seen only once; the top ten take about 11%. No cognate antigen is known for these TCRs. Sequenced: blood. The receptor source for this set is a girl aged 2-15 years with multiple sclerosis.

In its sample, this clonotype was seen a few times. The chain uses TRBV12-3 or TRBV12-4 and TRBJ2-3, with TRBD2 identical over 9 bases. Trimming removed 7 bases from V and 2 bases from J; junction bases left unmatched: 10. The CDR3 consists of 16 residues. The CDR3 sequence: CASTLYLAGITDTQYF. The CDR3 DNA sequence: TGTGCCAGCACCCTCTACCTAGCGGGGATCACAGATACGCAGTATTTT.

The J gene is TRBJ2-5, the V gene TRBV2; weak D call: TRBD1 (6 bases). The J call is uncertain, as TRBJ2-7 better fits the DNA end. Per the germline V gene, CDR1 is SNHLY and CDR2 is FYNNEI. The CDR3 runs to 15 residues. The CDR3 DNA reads TGTGCCAGCAGCGCCGACAGGCTCGGTAGCTACGAGCAGTACTTC. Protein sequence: CASSADRLGSYEQYF.

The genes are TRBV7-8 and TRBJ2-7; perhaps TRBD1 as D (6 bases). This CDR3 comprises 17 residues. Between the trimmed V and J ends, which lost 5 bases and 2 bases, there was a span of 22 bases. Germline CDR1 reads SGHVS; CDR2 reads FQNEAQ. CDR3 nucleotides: TGTGCCAGCAGCACCGCTCCCAGGGGCCGTCTCCCCTACGAGCAGTACTTC. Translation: CASSTAPRGRLPYEQYF.

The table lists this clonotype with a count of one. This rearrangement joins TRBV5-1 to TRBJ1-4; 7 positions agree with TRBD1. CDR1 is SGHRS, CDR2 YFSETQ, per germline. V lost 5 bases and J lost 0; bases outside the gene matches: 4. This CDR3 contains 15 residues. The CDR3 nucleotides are TGCGCCAGCAGGCGGGGGACAGCAACTAATGAAAAACTGTTTTTT. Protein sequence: CASRRGTATNEKLFF.

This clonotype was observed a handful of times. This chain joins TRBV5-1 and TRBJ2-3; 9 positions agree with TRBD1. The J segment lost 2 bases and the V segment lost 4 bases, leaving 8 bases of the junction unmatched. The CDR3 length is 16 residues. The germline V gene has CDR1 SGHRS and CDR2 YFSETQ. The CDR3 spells CASSVWTGAITDTQYF. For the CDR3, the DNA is TGCGCCAGCAGCGTGTGGACAGGGGCAATCACAGATACGCAGTATTTT. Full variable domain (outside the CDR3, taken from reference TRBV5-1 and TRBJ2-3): KAGVTQTPRYLIKTRGQQVTLSCSPISGHRSVSWYQQTPGQGLQFLFEYFSETQRNKGNFPGRFSGRQFSNSRSEMNVSTLELGDSALYLCASSVWTGAITDTQYFGPGTRLTVL.

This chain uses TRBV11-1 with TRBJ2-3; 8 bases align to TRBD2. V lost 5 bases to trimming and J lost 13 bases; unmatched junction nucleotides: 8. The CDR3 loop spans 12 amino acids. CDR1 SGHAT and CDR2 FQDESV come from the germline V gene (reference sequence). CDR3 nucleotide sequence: TGTGCCAGCAGCCAACCCGGACTAGCCAAGTATTTT. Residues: CASSQPGLAKYF.

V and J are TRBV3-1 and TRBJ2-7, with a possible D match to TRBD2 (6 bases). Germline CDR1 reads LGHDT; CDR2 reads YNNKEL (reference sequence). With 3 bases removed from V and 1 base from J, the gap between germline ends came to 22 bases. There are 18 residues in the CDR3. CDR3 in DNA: TGTGCCAGCAGCCACAGCCCTTTGGGGGGACTTGGATCCTACGAGCAGTACTTC. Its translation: CASSHSPLGGLGSYEQYF.

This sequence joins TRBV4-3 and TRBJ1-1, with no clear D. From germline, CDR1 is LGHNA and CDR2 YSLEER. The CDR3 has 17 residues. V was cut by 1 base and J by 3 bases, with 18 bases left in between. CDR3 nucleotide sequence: TGCGCCAGCAGCCAAGTTACGTTCTTTTGGAGAGACACTGAAGCTTTCTTT. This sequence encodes CASSQVTFFWRDTEAFF.

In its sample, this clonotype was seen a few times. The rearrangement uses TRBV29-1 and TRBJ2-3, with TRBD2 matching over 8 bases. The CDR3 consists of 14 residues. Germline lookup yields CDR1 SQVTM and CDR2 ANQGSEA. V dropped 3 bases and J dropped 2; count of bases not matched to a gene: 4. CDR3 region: CSVDTGGITDTQYF. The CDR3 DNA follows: TGCAGCGTTGATACGGGGGGGATCACAGATACGCAGTATTTT.

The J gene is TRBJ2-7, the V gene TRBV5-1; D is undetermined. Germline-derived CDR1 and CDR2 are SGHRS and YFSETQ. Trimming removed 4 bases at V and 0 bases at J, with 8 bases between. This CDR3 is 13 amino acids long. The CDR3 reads CASSTRASYEQYF. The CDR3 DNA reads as TGCGCCAGCAGCACCCGAGCCTCCTACGAGCAGTACTTC.

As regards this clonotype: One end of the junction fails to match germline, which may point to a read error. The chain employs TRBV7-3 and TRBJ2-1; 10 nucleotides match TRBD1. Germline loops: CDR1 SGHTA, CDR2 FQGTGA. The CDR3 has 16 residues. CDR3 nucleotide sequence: TGTGCTAGCAGCCCCATCTCGACAGGGGGCCGTAATGGGCAGTTCTTC. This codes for CASSPISTGGRNGQFF.

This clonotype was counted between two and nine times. CDR3 nucleotides: TGTGCCAGCAGTTTATGGGGCGTGGGTGAGCAGTTCTTC. Protein sequence: CASSLWGVGEQFF. This chain links TRBV12-3 or TRBV12-4 with TRBJ2-1; D is possibly TRBD1 (5 bases). With 2 bases removed from V and 9 bases from J, the gap between germline ends came to 11 bases. CDR3 length: 13 residues.

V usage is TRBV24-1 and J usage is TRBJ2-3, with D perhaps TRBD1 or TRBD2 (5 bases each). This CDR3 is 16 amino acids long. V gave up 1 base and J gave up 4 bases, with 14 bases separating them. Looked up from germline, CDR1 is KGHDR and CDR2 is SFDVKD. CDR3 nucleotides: TGTGCCACCAGTGATTTTCGGGGCAAGAGCGCAGATACGCAGTATTTT. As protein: CATSDFRGKSADTQYF.

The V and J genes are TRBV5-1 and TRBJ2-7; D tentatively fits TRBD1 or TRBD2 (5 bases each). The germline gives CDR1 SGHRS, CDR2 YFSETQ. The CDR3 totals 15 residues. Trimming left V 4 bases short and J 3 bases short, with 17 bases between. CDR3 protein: CASSVWGPDDYEQYF. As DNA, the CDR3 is TGCGCCAGCAGCGTCTGGGGACCGGACGACTACGAGCAGTACTTC.

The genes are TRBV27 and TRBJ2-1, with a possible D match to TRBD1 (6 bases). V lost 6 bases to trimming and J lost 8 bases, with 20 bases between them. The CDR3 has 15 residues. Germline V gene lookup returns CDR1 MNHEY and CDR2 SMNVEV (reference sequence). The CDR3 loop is CASSPGAGARDEQFF. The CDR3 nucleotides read TGTGCCAGCAGCCCCGGGGCAGGGGCCAGGGATGAGCAGTTCTTC.

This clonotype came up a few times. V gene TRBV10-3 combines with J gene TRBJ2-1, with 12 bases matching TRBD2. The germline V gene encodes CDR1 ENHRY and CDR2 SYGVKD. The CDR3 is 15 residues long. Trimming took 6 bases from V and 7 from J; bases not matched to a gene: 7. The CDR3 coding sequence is TGTGCCATCAGCCCAGGACTAGCGGGGTCTAATGAGCAGTTCTTC. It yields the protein CAISPGLAGSNEQFF.

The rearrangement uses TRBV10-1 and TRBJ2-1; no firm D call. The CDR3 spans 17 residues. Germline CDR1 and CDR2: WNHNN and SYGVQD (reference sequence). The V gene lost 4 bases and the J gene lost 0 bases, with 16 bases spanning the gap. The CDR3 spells CASSGVPTTSSYNEQFF. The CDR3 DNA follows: TGCGCCAGCAGTGGGGTTCCCACTACCTCCTCCTACAATGAGCAGTTCTTC.

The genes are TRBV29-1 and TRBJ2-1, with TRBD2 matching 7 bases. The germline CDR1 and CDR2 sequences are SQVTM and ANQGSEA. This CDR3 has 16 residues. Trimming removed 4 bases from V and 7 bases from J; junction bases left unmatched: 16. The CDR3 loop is CSVGVAGERGKNEQFF. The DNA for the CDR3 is TGCAGCGTTGGGGTTGCTGGAGAGCGGGGAAAAAATGAGCAGTTCTTC.

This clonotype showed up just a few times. In DNA form, the CDR3 reads TGCGCCAGCAGCCAAGATTTGTCTGGGTACGAGCAGTACTTC. This codes for CASSQDLSGYEQYF. This chain joins TRBV4-3 and TRBJ2-7, with D unclear. The V gene lost 0 bases and the J gene lost 4 bases, with 10 bases spanning the gap. Germline V gene data show CDR1 as LGHNA and CDR2 as YSLEER. The CDR3 is made up of 14 amino acids.

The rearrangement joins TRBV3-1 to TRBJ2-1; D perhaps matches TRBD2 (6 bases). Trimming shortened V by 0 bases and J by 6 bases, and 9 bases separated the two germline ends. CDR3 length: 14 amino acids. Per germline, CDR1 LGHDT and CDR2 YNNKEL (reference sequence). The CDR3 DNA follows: TGTGCCAGCAGCCAAGAGGGACTCATCAATGAGCAGTTCTTC. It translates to CASSQEGLINEQFF.

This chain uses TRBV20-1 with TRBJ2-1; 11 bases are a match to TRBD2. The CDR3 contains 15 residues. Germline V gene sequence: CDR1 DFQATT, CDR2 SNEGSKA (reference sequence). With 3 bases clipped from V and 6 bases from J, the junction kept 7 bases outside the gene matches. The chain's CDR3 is CSARVLAGAINEQFF. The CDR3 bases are TGCAGTGCTAGGGTACTAGCGGGGGCGATCAATGAGCAGTTCTTC.

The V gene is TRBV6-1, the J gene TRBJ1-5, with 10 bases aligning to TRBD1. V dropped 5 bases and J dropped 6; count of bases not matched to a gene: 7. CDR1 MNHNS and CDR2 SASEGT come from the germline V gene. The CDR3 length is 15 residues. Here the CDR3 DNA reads TGTGCCAGCAGTAACCCGGGACAGGGGACTCAGCCCCAGCATTTT. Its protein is CASSNPGQGTQPQHF.

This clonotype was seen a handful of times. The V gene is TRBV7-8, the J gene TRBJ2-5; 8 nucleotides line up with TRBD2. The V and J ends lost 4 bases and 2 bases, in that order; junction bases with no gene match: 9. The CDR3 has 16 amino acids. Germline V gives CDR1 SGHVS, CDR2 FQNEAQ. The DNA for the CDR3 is TGTGCCAGCAGCTCGGAGGGGGTAGCGGGACAAGAGACCCAGTACTTC. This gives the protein CASSSEGVAGQETQYF.

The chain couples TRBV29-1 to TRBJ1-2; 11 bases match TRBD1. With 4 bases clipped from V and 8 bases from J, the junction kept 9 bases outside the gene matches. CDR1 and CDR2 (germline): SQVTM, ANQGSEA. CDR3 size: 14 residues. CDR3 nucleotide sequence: TGCAGCGTTGTGGAGGACAGGGGGCTTAGGGGCTACACCTTC. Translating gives CSVVEDRGLRGYTF.

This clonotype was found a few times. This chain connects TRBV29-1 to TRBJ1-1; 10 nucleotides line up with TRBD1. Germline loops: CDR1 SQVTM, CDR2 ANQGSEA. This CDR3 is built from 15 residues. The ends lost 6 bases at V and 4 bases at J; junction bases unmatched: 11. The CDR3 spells CSVPTGTGDGTEAFF. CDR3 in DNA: TGCAGCGTACCCACCGGGACAGGGGACGGCACTGAAGCTTTCTTT. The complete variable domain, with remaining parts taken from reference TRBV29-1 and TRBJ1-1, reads SAVISQKPSRDICQRGTSLTIQCQVDSQVTMMFWYRQQPGQSLTLIATANQGSEATYESGFVIDKFPISRPNLTFSTLTVSNMSPEDSSIYLCSVPTGTGDGTEAFFGQGTRLTVV.